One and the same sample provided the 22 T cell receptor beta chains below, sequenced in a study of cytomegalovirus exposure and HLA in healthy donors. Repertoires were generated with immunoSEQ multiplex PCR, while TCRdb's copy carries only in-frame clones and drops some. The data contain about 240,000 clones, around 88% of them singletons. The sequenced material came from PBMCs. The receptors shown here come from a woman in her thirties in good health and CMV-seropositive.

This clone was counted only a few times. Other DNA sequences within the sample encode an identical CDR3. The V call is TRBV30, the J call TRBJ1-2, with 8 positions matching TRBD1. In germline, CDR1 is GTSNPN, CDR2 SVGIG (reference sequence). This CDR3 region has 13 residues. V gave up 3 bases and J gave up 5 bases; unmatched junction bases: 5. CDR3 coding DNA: TGTGCCTGGAGCAGGGACAGGCCGTATGGCTACACCTTC. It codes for CAWSRDRPYGYTF.

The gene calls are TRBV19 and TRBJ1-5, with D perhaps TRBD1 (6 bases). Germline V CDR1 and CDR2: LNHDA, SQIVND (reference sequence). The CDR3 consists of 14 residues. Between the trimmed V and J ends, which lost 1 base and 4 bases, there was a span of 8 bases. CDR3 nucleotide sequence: TGTGCCAGTAGTATAGTGCAGGGGAATCAGCCCCAGCATTTT. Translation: CASSIVQGNQPQHF.

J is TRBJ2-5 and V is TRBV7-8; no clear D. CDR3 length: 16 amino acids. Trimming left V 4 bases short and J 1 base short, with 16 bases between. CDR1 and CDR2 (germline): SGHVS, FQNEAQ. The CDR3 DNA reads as TGTGCCAGCAGCTCCCCCCGGGTAAACATCCAAGAGACCCAGTACTTC. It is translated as CASSSPRVNIQETQYF. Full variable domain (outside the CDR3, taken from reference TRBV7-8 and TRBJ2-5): GAGVSQSPRYKVAKRGQDVALRCDPISGHVSLFWYQQALGQGPEFLTYFQNEAQLDKSGLPSDRFFAERPEGSVSTLKIQRTQQEDSAVYLCASSSPRVNIQETQYFGPGTRLLVL.

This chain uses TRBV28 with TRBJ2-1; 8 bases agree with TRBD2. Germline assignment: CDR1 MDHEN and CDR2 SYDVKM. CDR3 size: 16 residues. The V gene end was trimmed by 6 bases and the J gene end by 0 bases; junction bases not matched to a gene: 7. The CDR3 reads CASRGTSGSSYNEQFF. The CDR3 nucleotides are TGTGCCAGCAGGGGTACTAGCGGCAGCTCCTACAATGAGCAGTTCTTC.

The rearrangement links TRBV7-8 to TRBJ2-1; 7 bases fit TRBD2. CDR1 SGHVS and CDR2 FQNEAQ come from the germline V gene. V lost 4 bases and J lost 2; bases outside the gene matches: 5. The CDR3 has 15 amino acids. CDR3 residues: CASSSRLAPYNEQFF. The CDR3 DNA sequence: TGTGCCAGCAGCTCCAGACTAGCTCCCTACAATGAGCAGTTCTTC.

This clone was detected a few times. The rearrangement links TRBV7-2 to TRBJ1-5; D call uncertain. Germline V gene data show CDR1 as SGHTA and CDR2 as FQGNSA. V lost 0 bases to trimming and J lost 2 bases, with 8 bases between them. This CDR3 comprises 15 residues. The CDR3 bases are TGTGCCAGCAGCTTAGCGGGCAAGGGCAATCAGCCCCAGCATTTT. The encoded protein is CASSLAGKGNQPQHF.

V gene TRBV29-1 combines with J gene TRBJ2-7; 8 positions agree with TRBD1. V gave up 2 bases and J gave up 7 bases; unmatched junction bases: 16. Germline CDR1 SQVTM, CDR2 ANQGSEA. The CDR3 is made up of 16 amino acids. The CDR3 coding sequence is TGCAGCGTTGAACCCAACTCCAGGGGGCAAGCTGGGGAGCAGTACTTC. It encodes CSVEPNSRGQAGEQYF.

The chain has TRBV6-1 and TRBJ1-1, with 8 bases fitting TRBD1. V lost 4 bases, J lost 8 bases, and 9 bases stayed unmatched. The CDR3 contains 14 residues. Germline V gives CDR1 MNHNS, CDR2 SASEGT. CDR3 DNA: TGTGCCAGCAGTGGGCGACAGGGGTCAGGAGAAGCTTTCTTT. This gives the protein CASSGRQGSGEAFF.

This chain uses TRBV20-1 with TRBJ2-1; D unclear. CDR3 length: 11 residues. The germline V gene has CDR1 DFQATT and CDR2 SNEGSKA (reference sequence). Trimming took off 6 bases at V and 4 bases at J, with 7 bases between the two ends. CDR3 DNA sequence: TGCAGTGCGAGCCTTTACAATGAGCAGTTCTTC. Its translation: CSASLYNEQFF.

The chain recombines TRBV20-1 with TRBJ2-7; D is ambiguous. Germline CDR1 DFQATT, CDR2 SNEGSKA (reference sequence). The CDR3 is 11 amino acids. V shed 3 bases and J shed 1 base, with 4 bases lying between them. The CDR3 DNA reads TGCAGTGCTAGTACTTCCTACGAGCAGTACTTC. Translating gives CSASTSYEQYF.

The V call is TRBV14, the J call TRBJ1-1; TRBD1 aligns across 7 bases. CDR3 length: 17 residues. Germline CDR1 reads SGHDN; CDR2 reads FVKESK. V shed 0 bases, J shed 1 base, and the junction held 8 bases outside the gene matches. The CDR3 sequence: CASSQDGAGTANTEAFF. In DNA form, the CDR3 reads TGTGCCAGCAGCCAAGATGGTGCAGGGACAGCGAACACTGAAGCTTTCTTT. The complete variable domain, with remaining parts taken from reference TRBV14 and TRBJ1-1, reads EAGVTQFPSHSVIEKGQTVTLRCDPISGHDNLYWYRRVMGKEIKFLLHFVKESKQDESGMPNNRFLAERTGGTYSTLKVQPAELEDSGVYFCASSQDGAGTANTEAFFGQGTRLTVV.

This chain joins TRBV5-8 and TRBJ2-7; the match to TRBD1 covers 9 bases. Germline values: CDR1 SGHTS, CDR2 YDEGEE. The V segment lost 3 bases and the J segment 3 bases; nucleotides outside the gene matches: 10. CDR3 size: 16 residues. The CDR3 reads CASSSNRDRVLYEQYF. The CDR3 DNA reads TGTGCCAGCAGCTCCAACCGGGACAGGGTCCTCTACGAGCAGTACTTC.

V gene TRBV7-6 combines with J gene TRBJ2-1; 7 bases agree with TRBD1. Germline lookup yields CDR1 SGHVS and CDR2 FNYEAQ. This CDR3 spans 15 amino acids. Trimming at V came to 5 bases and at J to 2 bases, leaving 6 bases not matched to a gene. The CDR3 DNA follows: TGTGCCAGCAGCCCCCGACAGGGTGCCTACAATGAGCAGTTCTTC. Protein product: CASSPRQGAYNEQFF.

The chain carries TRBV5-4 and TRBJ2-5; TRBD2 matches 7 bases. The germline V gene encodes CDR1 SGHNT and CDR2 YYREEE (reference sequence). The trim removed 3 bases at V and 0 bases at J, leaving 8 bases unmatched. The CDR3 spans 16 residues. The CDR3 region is CASSWGGRQYQETQYF. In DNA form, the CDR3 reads TGTGCCAGCAGCTGGGGGGGACGCCAGTACCAAGAGACCCAGTACTTC.

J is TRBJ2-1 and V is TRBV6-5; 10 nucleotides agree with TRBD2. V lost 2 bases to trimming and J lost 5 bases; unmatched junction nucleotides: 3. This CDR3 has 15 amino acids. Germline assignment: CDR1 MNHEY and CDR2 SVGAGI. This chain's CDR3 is CASSYLTSGNNEQFF. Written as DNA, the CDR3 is TGTGCCAGCAGTTACCTCACTAGCGGGAACAATGAGCAGTTCTTC.

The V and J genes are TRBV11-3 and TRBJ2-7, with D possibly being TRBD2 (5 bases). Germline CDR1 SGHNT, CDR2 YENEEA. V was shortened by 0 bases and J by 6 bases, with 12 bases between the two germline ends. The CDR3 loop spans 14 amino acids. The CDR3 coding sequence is TGTGCCAGCAGCTTAGAAACTAGGTCTCGCGAGCAGTACTTC. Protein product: CASSLETRSREQYF.

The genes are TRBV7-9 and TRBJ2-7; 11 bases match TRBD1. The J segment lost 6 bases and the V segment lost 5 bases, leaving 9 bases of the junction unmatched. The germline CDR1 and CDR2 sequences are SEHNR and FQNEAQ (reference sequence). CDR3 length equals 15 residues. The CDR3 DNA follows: TGTGCCAGCAGCGTGGGACAGGGGGATTGGGGCGAGCAGTACTTC. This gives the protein CASSVGQGDWGEQYF.

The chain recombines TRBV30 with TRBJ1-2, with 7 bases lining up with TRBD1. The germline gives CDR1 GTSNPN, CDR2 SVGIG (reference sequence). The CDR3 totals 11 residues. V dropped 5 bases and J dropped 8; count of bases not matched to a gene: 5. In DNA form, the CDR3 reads TGTGCCTGGCAAAAGGGGGCCGGCTACACCTTC. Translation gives CAWQKGAGYTF.

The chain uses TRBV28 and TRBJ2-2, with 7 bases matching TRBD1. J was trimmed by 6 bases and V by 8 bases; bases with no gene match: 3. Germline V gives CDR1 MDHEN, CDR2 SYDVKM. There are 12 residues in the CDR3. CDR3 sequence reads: CASVTGPGELFF. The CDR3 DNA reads TGTGCCAGCGTGACAGGGCCCGGGGAGCTGTTTTTT.

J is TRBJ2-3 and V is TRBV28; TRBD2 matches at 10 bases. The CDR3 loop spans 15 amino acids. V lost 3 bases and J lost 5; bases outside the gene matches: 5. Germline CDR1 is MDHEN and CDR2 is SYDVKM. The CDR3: CASSFEREGLDTQYF. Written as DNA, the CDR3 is TGTGCCAGCAGTTTCGAGCGGGAGGGCCTAGATACGCAGTATTTT.

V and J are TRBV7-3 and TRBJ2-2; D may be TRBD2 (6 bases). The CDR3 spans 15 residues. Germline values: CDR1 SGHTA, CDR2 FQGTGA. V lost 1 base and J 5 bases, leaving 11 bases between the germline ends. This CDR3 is CASSLSTAGTGELFF. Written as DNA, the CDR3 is TGTGCCAGCAGCTTAAGCACGGCGGGGACCGGGGAGCTGTTTTTT.

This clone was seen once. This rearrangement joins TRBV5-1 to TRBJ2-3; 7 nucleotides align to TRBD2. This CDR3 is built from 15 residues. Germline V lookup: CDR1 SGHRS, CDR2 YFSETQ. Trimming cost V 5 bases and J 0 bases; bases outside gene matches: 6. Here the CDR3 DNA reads TGCGCCAGCAGTTATCTAGCGGTTAGCACAGATACGCAGTATTTT. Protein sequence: CASSYLAVSTDTQYF.